Below, 17 T cell receptor beta chains from the same sample are listed, as sequenced in a study of T cell responses to AZD1222 COVID-19 vaccine. Profiling relied on immunoSEQ multiplex PCR, and the TCRdb table lists in-frame clones only, not all of them. Seen here are tens of thousands of clones, under 95% observed once, and the top ten hold around 10%. The sample consisted of peripheral blood, taken 28 days after the second AZD1222 dose. The receptors derive from an adult who received the AZD1222 COVID-19 vaccine.

The chain has TRBV7-2 and TRBJ1-1, with 7 bases identical to TRBD1. Germline V gene lookup returns CDR1 SGHTA and CDR2 FQGNSA. Trimming removed 4 bases from V and 0 bases from J; junction bases left unmatched: 8. There are 16 residues in the CDR3. As DNA, the CDR3 is TGTGCCAGCAGCTCACAGGGGAGTGGGGTGAACACTGAAGCTTTCTTT. Its protein is CASSSQGSGVNTEAFF.

Only a few counts were recorded for this clone. This chain uses TRBV3-1 (or the pseudogene TRBV3-2) with TRBJ1-4; D is ambiguous. V was clipped by 5 bases and J by 2 bases, with 9 bases between them. This CDR3 is built from 14 residues. From germline, CDR1 is LGHDT and CDR2 YNNKEL (reference sequence). CDR3 sequence (DNA): TGTGCCAGCAGCTTCGCAACGACTAATGAAAAACTGTTTTTT. It is translated as CASSFATTNEKLFF.

The chain carries TRBV29-1 and TRBJ2-1; 8 bases are shared with TRBD1. The CDR3 loop spans 14 amino acids. The germline V gene has CDR1 SQVTM and CDR2 ANQGSEA. Trimming at V came to 6 bases and at J to 7 bases, leaving 11 bases not matched to a gene. The CDR3: CSVPGRGPWNEQFF. The CDR3 region has the DNA TGCAGCGTCCCCGGCAGGGGGCCTTGGAATGAGCAGTTCTTC.

This clone was seen only once. The chain joins TRBV5-4 to TRBJ2-5; 10 bases are shared with TRBD1. CDR3 size: 16 residues. The junction had 8 bases not matched to a gene; V was cut back by 3 bases and J by 3 bases. Germline V gives CDR1 SGHNT, CDR2 YYREEE (reference sequence). The chain's CDR3 is CASSSGSGQGKETQYF. As DNA, the CDR3 is TGTGCCAGCAGCTCGGGGTCGGGACAGGGGAAAGAGACCCAGTACTTC.

The CDR3 region has the DNA TGTGCCAGCTCCCAGCAGGGGGGCAGCACAGATACGCAGTATTTT. It is translated as CASSQQGGSTDTQYF. The rearrangement joins TRBV18 to TRBJ2-3, with a tentative D call TRBD1 (7 bases). The CDR3 consists of 15 residues. Germline CDR1 and CDR2: KGHSH and LQKENI. V dropped 6 bases and J dropped 0 bases, with 13 bases sitting between them. Looking up the rest from reference TRBV18 and TRBJ2-3 gives the full variable domain: NAGVMQNPRHLVRRRGQEARLRCSPMKGHSHVYWYRQLPEEGLKFMVYLQKENIIDESGMPKERFSAEFPKEGPSILRIQQVVRGDSAAYFCASSQQGGSTDTQYFGPGTRLTVL.

This CDR3 reads CASSSADRATDTQYF. The CDR3 DNA follows: TGTGCCAGCAGCTCAGCCGACAGAGCCACAGATACGCAGTATTTT. This chain links TRBV7-6 with TRBJ2-3, with D maybe TRBD1 (5 bases). CDR1 and CDR2 (germline): SGHVS, FNYEAQ. The CDR3 loop spans 15 amino acids. Trimming pared 4 bases from V and 2 bases from J, leaving 13 bases between.

This chain uses TRBV28 with TRBJ1-1; D unclear. The CDR3 runs to 16 residues. Trimming cost V 5 bases and J 0 bases, with 16 bases left between them. CDR1 and CDR2 (germline): MDHEN, SYDVKM. CDR3 residues: CASSHNKLGMNTEAFF. The CDR3 DNA reads as TGTGCCAGCAGTCATAACAAGTTAGGAATGAACACTGAAGCTTTCTTT.

J is TRBJ2-2 and V is TRBV5-8; D unclear. Trimming removed 2 bases at V and 0 bases at J, with 14 bases between. CDR3 length: 17 residues. The germline V gene encodes CDR1 SGHTS and CDR2 YDEGEE. CDR3 nucleotides: TGTGCCAGCAGCTTCTCGGGTTGGCTTCCGAACACCGGGGAGCTGTTTTTT. This codes for CASSFSGWLPNTGELFF.

J is TRBJ1-1 and V is TRBV10-1, with D hard to call. The CDR3 totals 12 residues. Germline CDR1 is WNHNN and CDR2 is SYGVQD (reference sequence). Deletions cut 3 bases from V and 5 bases from J, with 7 bases between. The CDR3: CASSDGGTEAFF. For the CDR3, the DNA is TGCGCCAGCAGTGACGGAGGAACTGAAGCTTTCTTT.

This chain links TRBV4-1 with TRBJ1-2; D call uncertain. The CDR3 covers 15 residues. V was cut by 3 bases and J by 5 bases, with 16 bases left in between. The germline gives CDR1 MGHRA, CDR2 YSYEKL. For the CDR3, the DNA is TGCGCCAGCAGCCACCCAGCCTCCAGTGGGTATGGCTACACCTTC. This sequence encodes CASSHPASSGYGYTF.

This chain links TRBV15 with TRBJ1-1; D ambiguous. V lost 1 base to trimming and J lost 3 bases, with 9 bases between them. The CDR3 contains 14 residues. Germline CDR1 reads LNHNV; CDR2 reads YYDKDF (reference sequence). The CDR3 coding sequence is TGTGCCACCAGCAGAGGTGATAGGGACACTGAAGCTTTCTTT. It codes for CATSRGDRDTEAFF. The variable domain in full, completed from reference TRBV15 and TRBJ1-1, reads DAMVIQNPRYQVTQFGKPVTLSCSQTLNHNVMYWYQQKSSQAPKLLFHYYDKDFNNEADTPDNFQSRRPNTSFCFLDIRSPGLGDTAMYLCATSRGDRDTEAFFGQGTRLTVV.

As for this clone: Other DNA sequences in this specimen translate into the identical CDR3. This sequence joins TRBV6-5 and TRBJ1-5, with 10 nucleotides matching TRBD1. This CDR3 spans 15 amino acids. After removal of 4 bases from V and 4 bases from J, the junction contained 4 bases not matched to a gene. Germline V gene lookup returns CDR1 MNHEY and CDR2 SVGAGI. The CDR3 is CASSSTGGGNQPQHF. CDR3 coding DNA: TGTGCCAGCAGTTCGACAGGGGGCGGGAATCAGCCCCAGCATTTT.

The rearrangement joins TRBV3-1 (or the pseudogene TRBV3-2) to TRBJ1-2; D is uncertain. V was cut by 4 bases and J by 2 bases, with 11 bases left in between. The CDR3 has 14 amino acids. CDR1 LGHDT and CDR2 YNNKEL come from the germline V gene (reference sequence). The CDR3 protein is CASSPRHSNYGYTF. The CDR3 region has the DNA TGTGCCAGCAGCCCTCGACACTCGAACTATGGCTACACCTTC.

This clone occurred once. The germline gene is not matched at one end of the junction; a read error may be the cause. This chain links TRBV23-1 with TRBJ2-7, with D uncertain. TRBV23-1 falls under the ORF class, with uncertain function. The CDR3 has 10 residues. CDR3 sequence reads: CASSQRGFTF. DNA of the CDR3: TGCGCCAGCAGTCAACGTGGGTTCACATTC.

This chain uses TRBV7-2 with TRBJ1-1, with unresolved D. CDR3 length equals 14 residues. Trimming shortened V by 1 base and J by 0 bases, and 6 bases separated the two germline ends. Germline V CDR1 and CDR2: SGHTA, FQGNSA. As DNA, the CDR3 is TGTGCCAGCAGCTTAGTAAAGGTGAACACTGAAGCTTTCTTT. It is translated as CASSLVKVNTEAFF.

Within the sample, this clone is medium-sized. V and J are TRBV2 and TRBJ1-2, with no clear D. The CDR3 extends over 11 amino acids. V was trimmed by 2 bases and J by 3 bases, leaving 1 base between them. CDR1 is SNHLY and CDR2 is FYNNEI in the germline V gene. CDR3 residues: CASSEHYGYTF. CDR3 bases: TGTGCCAGCAGTGAACACTATGGCTACACCTTC.

The DNA for the CDR3 is TGTGCCAGCAGTGGCACAAGTGGCGCACTTCTTTATGAAGCTTTCTTT. As protein: CASSGTSGALLYEAFF. This chain links TRBV2 with TRBJ1-1; D is uncertain. The CDR3 is 16 amino acids. Trimming cost V 4 bases and J 7 bases, with 22 bases left between them. Germline-derived CDR1 and CDR2 are SNHLY and FYNNEI. Based on the CDR3 plus reference TRBV2 and TRBJ1-1, the full variable domain is EPEVTQTPSHQVTQMGQEVILRCVPISNHLYFYWYRQILGQKVEFLVSFYNNEISEKSEIFDDQFSVERPDGSNFTLKIRSTKLEDSAMYFCASSGTSGALLYEAFFGQGTRLTVV.